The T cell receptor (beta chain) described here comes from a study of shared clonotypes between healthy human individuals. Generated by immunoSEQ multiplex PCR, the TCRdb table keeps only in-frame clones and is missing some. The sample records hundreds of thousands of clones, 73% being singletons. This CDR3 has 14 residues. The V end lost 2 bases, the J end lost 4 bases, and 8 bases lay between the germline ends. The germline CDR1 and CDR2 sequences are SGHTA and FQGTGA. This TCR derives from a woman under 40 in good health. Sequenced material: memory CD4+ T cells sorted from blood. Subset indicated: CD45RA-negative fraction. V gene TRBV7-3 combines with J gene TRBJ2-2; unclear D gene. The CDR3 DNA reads TGTGCCAGCAGCTTATTCCCGGGCACCGGGGAGCTGTTTTTT. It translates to CASSLFPGTGELFF.